One sample yielded the 27 T cell receptor beta chains listed below, sequenced in a study of beta chain features in type 1 diabetes (dated by TCRdb to 2017 to 2018). Library construction relied on the immunoSEQ multiplex PCR assay. All of the isolated RNA was reverse transcribed with the High Capacity cDNA Reverse Transcription Kit, so expressed TCRB transcripts were sequenced. The source is immuneACCESS, and TCRdb retained only in-frame sequences with V and J called. Part of the clones is not carried over; for the studies checked, unresolved V genes explain less than half of this, and the remainder is unexplained. Counted in this sample were about 700,000 clones; 13% of them appeared once. The ten most abundant clones make up roughly 0.022% of the sample. These receptors' antigens are unknown. General study outcomes and caveats: In all four CD4+ subsets, TCRB CDR3 length was moderately but significantly shorter in type 1 diabetes patients.

Sequencing input: naive CD4+ T cells from blood. Reading the label with the study, this specimen's cell subset or site is: true naive CD4+ T cells. Source of these receptors: a man aged 18-30 years with type 1 diabetes.

This clone was detected a few times. V is TRBV10-3 and J is TRBJ1-1; 8 positions agree with TRBD1. The V gene's germline CDR1 is ENHRY and CDR2 SYGVKD. V lost 2 bases and J lost 3; bases outside the gene matches: 8. The CDR3 runs to 16 residues. The CDR3 spells CAISEVSRQGYTEAFF. The CDR3 DNA follows: TGTGCCATCAGTGAGGTTTCGAGACAGGGGTACACTGAAGCTTTCTTT.

This clone was seen a handful of times. In the same sample, other DNA sequences code for this CDR3. J is TRBJ1-5 and V is TRBV28; D gene ambiguous. Trimming removed 5 bases from V and 10 bases from J, with 12 bases in between. This CDR3 has 12 amino acids. Per the germline V gene, CDR1 is MDHEN and CDR2 is SYDVKM. The CDR3 DNA reads as TGTGCCAGCAGTCTACTCCCCCGTCCCCAGCATTTT. Its translation is CASSLLPRPQHF. Using reference TRBV28 and TRBJ1-5 for the parts outside the CDR3, the full variable domain is DVKVTQSSRYLVKRTGEKVFLECVQDMDHENMFWYRQDPGLGLRLIYFSYDVKMKEKGDIPEGYSVSREKKERFSLILESASTNQTSMYLCASSLLPRPQHFGDGTRLSIL.

This clone has only a few counts. The chain has TRBV10-3 and TRBJ2-3; the match to TRBD1 covers 7 bases. The germline gives CDR1 ENHRY, CDR2 SYGVKD. V lost 8 bases to trimming and J lost 0 bases; unmatched junction nucleotides: 11. CDR3 length: 16 amino acids. CDR3 bases: TGTGCCATCTCAGCTCGGACAGGTGAGAGCACAGATACGCAGTATTTT. Amino acids: CAISARTGESTDTQYF.

This clone has just a few counts. This chain uses TRBV7-6 with TRBJ2-3, with TRBD2 matching 15 bases. Germline loops: CDR1 SGHVS, CDR2 FNYEAQ. CDR3 length equals 16 residues. V lost 4 bases to trimming and J lost 6 bases; unmatched junction nucleotides: 5. CDR3 DNA: TGTGCCAGCAGCTCTGGACTAGCGGGGGGGCTCGATACGCAGTATTTT. Protein sequence: CASSSGLAGGLDTQYF.

This clone showed up just a few times. The rearrangement links TRBV6-5 to TRBJ2-2, with D tentatively TRBD2 (6 bases). CDR3 size: 15 residues. V lost 4 bases and J lost 7, with 16 bases in between. In germline, CDR1 is MNHEY, CDR2 SVGAGI. The CDR3 nucleotides read TGTGCCAGCAGTTCCCTAGCGTATCGTGGCGGGGAGCTGTTTTTT. It specifies CASSSLAYRGGELFF.

This clone appeared a few times. This sequence joins TRBV7-9 and TRBJ1-1; 7 bases agree with TRBD1. J gave up 2 bases and V 3 bases, and 3 bases lay outside the gene matches. The CDR3 covers 14 residues. CDR1 is SEHNR, CDR2 FQNEAQ, per germline (reference sequence). The CDR3 region has the DNA TGTGCCAGCAGCTTTACAGGGGCCAACACTGAAGCTTTCTTT. This codes for CASSFTGANTEAFF.

The sample holds a few counts of this clone. This sample also contains other DNA sequences that code for the same CDR3. This rearrangement joins TRBV7-9 to TRBJ1-6; TRBD1 aligns across 7 bases. Germline-derived CDR1 and CDR2 are SEHNR and FQNEAQ (reference sequence). V shed 5 bases, J shed 6 bases, and the junction held 4 bases outside the gene matches. The length of the CDR3 is 14 residues. The CDR3 nucleotides read TGTGCCAGCAGCCTGGGGACAGTTAATTCACCCCTCCACTTT. This translates into CASSLGTVNSPLHF. The full variable domain, rest sourced from reference TRBV7-9 and TRBJ1-6, is DTGVSQNPRHKITKRGQNVTFRCDPISEHNRLYWYRQTLGQGPEFLTYFQNEAQLEKSRLLSDRFSAERPKGSFSTLEIQRTEQGDSAMYLCASSLGTVNSPLHFGNGTRLTVT.

This chain joins TRBV7-3 and TRBJ2-2, with TRBD1 identical over 9 bases. The CDR3 has 16 residues. V trimming: 3 bases; J trimming: 7 bases; junction bases outside the gene matches: 9. Germline CDR1 and CDR2: SGHTA and FQGTGA. The CDR3 bases are TGTGCCAGCAGCTTGGGACAGGGTGATAGTAGCGGGGAGCTGTTTTTT. As protein: CASSLGQGDSSGELFF.

This clone was picked up a small number of times. The V and J genes are TRBV29-1 and TRBJ1-1; D call uncertain. The CDR3 is 12 amino acids. V was shortened by 8 bases and J by 4 bases, with 14 bases between the two germline ends. Looked up from germline, CDR1 is SQVTM and CDR2 is ANQGSEA. In DNA, the CDR3 is TGCAGCTCGGGTGACTTGGGCACTGAAGCTTTCTTT. Amino acids: CSSGDLGTEAFF.

This clone was counted a few times. This chain connects TRBV5-1 to TRBJ1-1, with D possibly matching TRBD1 (6 bases). V was shortened by 4 bases and J by 4 bases, with 17 bases between the two germline ends. Germline CDR1 and CDR2: SGHRS and YFSETQ. The CDR3 is made up of 15 amino acids. The CDR3 loop is CASSVRTAGGTEAFF. CDR3 DNA sequence: TGCGCCAGCAGCGTCAGGACAGCCGGCGGCACTGAAGCTTTCTTT. Looking up the rest from reference TRBV5-1 and TRBJ1-1 gives the full variable domain: KAGVTQTPRYLIKTRGQQVTLSCSPISGHRSVSWYQQTPGQGLQFLFEYFSETQRNKGNFPGRFSGRQFSNSRSEMNVSTLELGDSALYLCASSVRTAGGTEAFFGQGTRLTVV.

The table lists this clone with a few counts. The V call is TRBV7-2, the J call TRBJ2-3; either TRBD1 or TRBD2 may supply D (5 bases each). Germline V gene sequence: CDR1 SGHTA, CDR2 FQGNSA. This CDR3 has 14 residues. V was trimmed by 3 bases and J by 6 bases, leaving 13 bases between them. In DNA form, the CDR3 reads TGTGCCAGCAGCTTGATGGGGGATGTGGATACGCAGTATTTT. It codes for CASSLMGDVDTQYF.

This clone has only a few counts. This chain connects TRBV7-2 to TRBJ2-5; TRBD2 matches at 8 bases. V was clipped by 3 bases and J by 4 bases; unmatched bases: 7. Germline loops: CDR1 SGHTA, CDR2 FQGNSA. The CDR3 has 15 residues. In nucleotides, the CDR3 is TGTGCCAGCAGCTTCCAGCGGGGGTTGGGAGAGACCCAGTACTTC. It codes for CASSFQRGLGETQYF.

This clone came up a few times. The chain carries TRBV14 and TRBJ2-5, with no clear D. Germline V gives CDR1 SGHDN, CDR2 FVKESK. This CDR3 contains 13 residues. Trimming cost V 4 bases and J 5 bases, with 11 bases left between them. DNA for the CDR3: TGTGCCAGCAGCCGAGGAGTTAGGGAGACCCAGTACTTC. The encoded protein is CASSRGVRETQYF.

This chain uses TRBV7-2 with TRBJ1-2; TRBD1 matches at 8 bases. Per the germline V gene, CDR1 is SGHTA and CDR2 is FQGNSA. The CDR3 runs to 13 residues. Unmatched junction bases numbered 5, after V lost 6 bases and J lost 5 bases. CDR3 DNA: TGTGCCAGCAGACGGACAGGGTCTTATGGCTACACCTTC. Translation gives CASRRTGSYGYTF.

This sequence joins TRBV11-2 and TRBJ1-1; TRBD1 might be the D (5 bases). Germline CDR1 reads SGHAT; CDR2 reads FQNNGV. Trimming pared 4 bases from V and 0 bases from J, leaving 9 bases between. The CDR3 has 14 residues. The CDR3, as DNA: TGTGCCAGCAGCTCTGGGACCCTGAACACTGAAGCTTTCTTT. This codes for CASSSGTLNTEAFF.

The chain links TRBV30 to TRBJ1-1; no reliable D call. Germline assignment: CDR1 GTSNPN and CDR2 SVGIG (reference sequence). The CDR3 runs 14 residues. V was pared by 3 bases and J by 3 bases, with 14 bases between. The DNA of the CDR3 is TGTGCCTGGAGCCCAAATGGGGTGGACACTGAAGCTTTCTTT. Translating it yields CAWSPNGVDTEAFF.

The chain uses TRBV28 and TRBJ1-6; a weak D match, TRBD1 (6 bases). With 9 bases removed from V and 3 bases from J, the gap between germline ends came to 9 bases. The CDR3 sequence is 13 residues long. CDR1 is MDHEN and CDR2 is SYDVKM in the germline V gene. The CDR3 spells CASLQGYNSPLHF. The CDR3 region has the DNA TGTGCCAGTTTACAGGGCTATAATTCACCCCTCCACTTT.

This clone was counted only a few times. The V gene is TRBV6-5, the J gene TRBJ2-5; D perhaps matches TRBD1 (5 bases). Trimming shortened V by 0 bases and J by 1 base, and 12 bases separated the two germline ends. Germline V lookup: CDR1 MNHEY, CDR2 SVGAGI. This CDR3 contains 16 residues. This chain's CDR3 is CASSYSGREVQETQYF. The CDR3 nucleotides are TGTGCCAGCAGTTACTCGGGCAGGGAAGTCCAAGAGACCCAGTACTTC.

The chain recombines TRBV28 with TRBJ2-7; 7 nucleotides match TRBD2. Trimming at V came to 3 bases and at J to 4 bases, leaving 9 bases not matched to a gene. The germline V gene has CDR1 MDHEN and CDR2 SYDVKM. There are 15 residues in the CDR3. This CDR3 reads CASSLEEAGSYEQYF. The CDR3 DNA is TGTGCCAGCAGTTTGGAAGAAGCGGGGTCATACGAGCAGTACTTC.

The chain recombines TRBV19 with TRBJ1-2, with D perhaps matching TRBD1 (5 bases). Germline V gives CDR1 LNHDA, CDR2 SQIVND (reference sequence). The CDR3 is 14 amino acids. V was shortened by 4 bases and J by 3 bases, with 12 bases between the two germline ends. The CDR3, as DNA: TGTGCCAGTAGTAATCCGGGGGATCACTATGGCTACACCTTC. Translation: CASSNPGDHYGYTF.

V gene TRBV13 combines with J gene TRBJ1-2; unclear D gene. Germline V CDR1 and CDR2: PRHDT, FYEKMQ (reference sequence). With 2 bases removed from V and 7 bases from J, the gap between germline ends came to 5 bases. This CDR3 region has 11 residues. This CDR3 reads CASSLYRGYTF. As DNA, the CDR3 is TGTGCCAGCAGCTTATACCGTGGCTACACCTTC.

V and J are TRBV19 and TRBJ2-7, with 7 bases fitting TRBD1. The germline gives CDR1 LNHDA, CDR2 SQIVND (reference sequence). This CDR3 spans 13 amino acids. V dropped 4 bases and J dropped 9; count of bases not matched to a gene: 9. CDR3 coding DNA: TGTGCCAGTAGTACCCGACAGGGCCTTGCGCAGTACTTC. Its translation: CASSTRQGLAQYF.

The chain combines TRBV29-1 with TRBJ2-3; D ambiguous. CDR3 size: 12 residues. Trimming left V 5 bases short and J 4 bases short, with 10 bases between. CDR1 SQVTM and CDR2 ANQGSEA come from the germline V gene. The CDR3: CSVRKGPDTQYF. The CDR3 region has the DNA TGCAGCGTTAGAAAGGGCCCAGATACGCAGTATTTT.

V and J are TRBV28 and TRBJ2-5, with TRBD2 as a possible D gene (6 bases). The end of the DNA fits TRBJ2-7 better, so the J call may be wrong. The CDR3 has 12 amino acids. Germline CDR1 and CDR2: MDHEN and SYDVKM. As DNA, the CDR3 is TGTGCCCCGCCCGGGAGCTCCTACGAGCAGTACTTC. It encodes CAPPGSSYEQYF.

This clone was seen a few times. The rearrangement links TRBV25-1 to TRBJ2-2; 9 bases agree with TRBD1. CDR3 length: 15 amino acids. Germline values: CDR1 MGHDK, CDR2 SYGVNS. Trimming cost V 3 bases and J 7 bases; bases outside gene matches: 6. The CDR3: CASSEGTGLGGELFF. The DNA for the CDR3 is TGTGCCAGCAGTGAGGGGACAGGGCTTGGCGGGGAGCTGTTTTTT.

The CDR3 coding sequence is TGTGCCAGCAGCCAGACTGAGGGTGGCTACACCTTC. Translation gives CASSQTEGGYTF. This sequence joins TRBV13 and TRBJ1-2; D ambiguous. This CDR3 spans 12 amino acids. Germline CDR1 reads PRHDT; CDR2 reads FYEKMQ (reference sequence). The ends were cut back, 5 bases at V and 7 bases at J, with 11 bases in the middle.

For the CDR3, the DNA is TGTGCTAGTGGTTTGGGCCAAGAGACCCAGTACTTC. Its protein product is CASGLGQETQYF. V usage is TRBV12-5 and J usage is TRBJ2-5; D unclear. The V gene lost 1 base and the J gene lost 1 base, with 1 base spanning the gap. CDR1 LGHNT and CDR2 FRNRAP come from the germline V gene. The CDR3 runs 12 residues.